A selection of T cell receptor beta chains follows, all from one sample in a study of T cells after yellow fever vaccination. TCRdb re-called the 5' RACE reads with MiXCR, one entry per CDR3 protein. Here the sample spans approximately 330,000 distinct CDR3 sequences, approximately 12% being singletons. This specimen was CD4+ T cells sorted from PBMCs, taken 15 days after the yellow fever booster vaccination. The receptors stem from a man aged 18 to 30 who received the YFV17D yellow fever vaccine. CDR3s include the opening cysteine and the closing phenylalanine or tryptophan. The order of the fields is D gene, clone size, J gene, V gene, CDR3 DNA, CDR3 protein. A D gene is named only where the DNA matches it firmly. Clone size, where shown, is once, few, many, or a class for clones that have expanded.

NA | NA | TRBJ1-2 | TRBV9 | TGTGCCAGCACGGAAGGGGGATCTAACTATGGCTACACCTTC | CASTEGGSNYGYTF
NA | few | TRBJ1-4 | TRBV12-3/TRBV12-4 | TGTGCCAGCAGTTCCCTTTGGGGAGGGGCAACTAATGAAAAACTGTTTTTT | CASSSLWGGATNEKLFF
TRBD2 | NA | TRBJ2-5 | TRBV4-1 | TGCGCCAGCAGCCAAAGCGGGGGGGCCGTGGAGACCCAGTACTTC | CASSQSGGAVETQYF
NA | many | TRBJ2-3 | TRBV7-9 | TGTGCCAGCAGCTTAGAGGGTGCCGGGACGCAGTATTTT | CASSLEGAGTQYF
TRBD1 | few | TRBJ2-1 | TRBV6-2/TRBV6-3 | TGTGCCAGCAGGACCGCGACGCTCGGGACAGGTCGAATCTACAATGAGCAGTTCTTC | CASRTATLGTGRIYNEQFF
NA | NA | TRBJ2-4 | TRBV6-5 | TGTGCCAGCAGGGCGGACCCTGGGGGAAACATTCAGTACTTC | CASRADPGGNIQYF
NA | NA | TRBJ1-3 | TRBV19 | TGTGCCAGTGGCCGACAGGTGTCTGGAAACACCATATATTTT | CASGRQVSGNTIYF
NA | NA | TRBJ2-2 | TRBV7-3 | TGTGCCAGCAGCTTAACCCCGTCCGGGGAGCTGTTTTTT | CASSLTPSGELFF
NA | many | TRBJ2-7 | TRBV12-3/TRBV12-4 | TGTGCCAGCAGTTTTTGGACACCCTACGAGCAGTACTTC | CASSFWTPYEQYF
NA | few | TRBJ1-2 | TRBV6-6 | TGTGCCAGCAGTTACGGGACGACTAACTATGGCTACACCTTC | CASSYGTTNYGYTF
NA | NA | TRBJ2-1 | TRBV7-2 | TGTGCCAGCAGCTCCCCGGGACCGAATGAGCAGTTCTTC | CASSSPGPNEQFF
NA | NA | TRBJ2-3 | TRBV9 | TGTGCCAGCAGCGGGGACTTCCTTACGCAGTATTTT | CASSGDFLTQYF
NA | NA | TRBJ2-3 | TRBV7-2 | TGTGCCAGCAGCTTGAATCAGGGGCTGGGCACAGATACGCAGTATTTT | CASSLNQGLGTDTQYF
TRBD1 | many | TRBJ2-5 | TRBV20-1 | TGCAGTGCTACCGACAGGGGTGAAACCCAGTACTTC | CSATDRGETQYF
TRBD1 | NA | TRBJ2-5 | TRBV10-3 | TGTGCCATCAGCCGACGGGACAGACAGTACTTC | CAISRRDRQYF
TRBD1 | NA | TRBJ1-1 | TRBV12-3/TRBV12-4 | TGTGCCAGCAGGAGGGACAGGTTAAAAGCTTTCTTT | CASRRDRLKAFF
NA | NA | TRBJ1-1 | TRBV2 | TGTGCCAGCAAACGGGCGAACACTGAAGCTTTCTTT | CASKRANTEAFF